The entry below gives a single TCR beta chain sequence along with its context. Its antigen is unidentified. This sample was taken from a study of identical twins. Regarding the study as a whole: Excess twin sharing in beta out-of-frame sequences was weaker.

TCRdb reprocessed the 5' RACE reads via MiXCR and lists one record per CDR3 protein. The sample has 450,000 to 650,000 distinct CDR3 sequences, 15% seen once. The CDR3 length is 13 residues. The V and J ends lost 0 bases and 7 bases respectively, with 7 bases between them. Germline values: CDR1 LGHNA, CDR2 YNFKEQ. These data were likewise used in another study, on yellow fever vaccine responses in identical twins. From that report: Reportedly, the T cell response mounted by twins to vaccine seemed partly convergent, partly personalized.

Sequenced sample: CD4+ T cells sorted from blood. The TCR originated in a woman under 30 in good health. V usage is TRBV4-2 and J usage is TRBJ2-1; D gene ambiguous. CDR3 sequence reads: CASSQDRVNEQFF. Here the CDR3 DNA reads TGTGCCAGCAGCCAAGATAGAGTTAATGAGCAGTTCTTC.